Below, 28 T cell receptor beta chains from the same sample are listed, as sequenced in a study of blood T cell repertoires in COVID-19. The repertoire was sequenced with immunoSEQ multiplex PCR; TCRdb's copy has only in-frame clones and lacks some. The sample has roughly 270,000 clones, 75% to 90% seen once. Sequencing was done on a sample of PBMCs or T cells enriched from blood (not recorded which). The receptors derive from a woman between 50 and 59 years old who had recovered from COVID-19.

The chain employs TRBV30 and TRBJ1-1; D remains ambiguous. Trimming shortened V by 0 bases and J by 1 base, and 9 bases separated the two germline ends. Germline V gene sequence: CDR1 GTSNPN, CDR2 SVGIG (reference sequence). The CDR3 contains 14 residues. CDR3: CAWSVLAWNTEAFF. The CDR3 bases are TGTGCCTGGAGTGTGTTGGCCTGGAACACTGAAGCTTTCTTT.

The J gene is TRBJ2-1, the V gene TRBV19; 13 bases align to TRBD2. The CDR3 extends over 14 amino acids. Germline CDR1 is LNHDA and CDR2 is SQIVND (reference sequence). V lost 11 bases to trimming and J lost 6 bases; unmatched junction nucleotides: 7. CDR3 nucleotides: TGTGCCGCGTCCTGGACTAGCGGGAGCAATGAGCAGTTCTTC. It translates to CAASWTSGSNEQFF.

The chain has TRBV2 and TRBJ1-2; 7 nucleotides align to TRBD1. This CDR3 contains 15 residues. Losses at the gene ends were 6 bases for V and 2 bases for J; bases not matched to a gene: 9. CDR1 is SNHLY and CDR2 is FYNNEI in the germline V gene. CDR3 bases: TGTGCCAGCAGGCCTCAGGGACAGCCAAACTATGGCTACACCTTC. It translates to CASRPQGQPNYGYTF.

This clone was counted a single time. The chain recombines TRBV12-3 or TRBV12-4 with TRBJ1-1; tentatively, D is TRBD1 (5 bases). The CDR3 spans 13 residues. Trimming stripped 7 bases from V and 3 bases from J, with 12 bases between. The CDR3 nucleotides are TGTGCCAGCACCCGGGGGGGATACACTGAAGCTTTCTTT. It is translated as CASTRGGYTEAFF.

The chain is built from TRBV18 and TRBJ1-2, with 7 nucleotides matching TRBD1. Germline CDR1 is KGHSH and CDR2 is LQKENI. With 3 bases clipped from V and 2 bases from J, the junction kept 9 bases outside the gene matches. CDR3 length: 16 residues. CDR3 protein: CASSPGTEGENYGYTF. For the CDR3, the DNA is TGTGCCAGCTCACCCGGGACAGAGGGGGAAAACTATGGCTACACCTTC.

The CDR3 sequence: CSVVGAQETQYF. The CDR3 bases are TGCAGCGTGGTAGGGGCCCAAGAGACCCAGTACTTC. The chain carries TRBV29-1 and TRBJ2-5; D is perhaps TRBD1 (5 bases). Trimming pared 6 bases from V and 1 base from J, leaving 9 bases between. Germline CDR1 is SQVTM and CDR2 is ANQGSEA. The CDR3 has 12 residues.

The chain uses TRBV12-3 or TRBV12-4 and TRBJ1-5; D is ambiguous. This CDR3 is built from 12 residues. Deletions cut 5 bases from V and 11 bases from J, with 13 bases between. DNA for the CDR3: TGTGCCAGCAGTCCCCCACAGTCGGCCCAGCATTTT. Translated, it gives CASSPPQSAQHF.

This chain joins TRBV10-2 and TRBJ1-4; D gene uncertain. Trimming took 7 bases from V and 6 from J, leaving 15 bases between them. The germline gives CDR1 WSHSY, CDR2 SAAADI. The CDR3 spans 14 residues. CDR3 DNA: TGCGCCAGCAAGAGTTATCACGCGTATGAAAAACTGTTTTTT. Translated, it gives CASKSYHAYEKLFF.

J is TRBJ1-5 and V is TRBV9, with D perhaps TRBD1 (5 bases). Germline CDR1 reads SGDLS; CDR2 reads YYNGEE. The CDR3 totals 14 residues. V lost 2 bases to trimming and J lost 9 bases, with 15 bases between them. As DNA, the CDR3 is TGTGCCAGCAGCGTTGGGCAGGGTGAAGCGCCCCAGCATTTT. Translating gives CASSVGQGEAPQHF.

This clone was counted only a few times. The chain has TRBV18 and TRBJ1-1, with D possibly TRBD1 on 5 matching bases. CDR1 is KGHSH, CDR2 LQKENI, per germline. The CDR3 is made up of 14 amino acids. V was pared by 4 bases and J by 0 bases, with 9 bases between. CDR3 coding DNA: TGTGCCAGCTCACTTAGACAGCTGAACACTGAAGCTTTCTTT. Translating gives CASSLRQLNTEAFF.

The genes are TRBV21-1 and TRBJ2-5; the table's D call TRBD2 went unverified against the DNA. TRBV21-1 is reported as a pseudogene. The CDR3 consists of 15 residues. The CDR3 DNA follows: TGTGCCAGCAGCATAGATCCCGGGGTATGGGAGACCCAGTACTTC. Its translation is CASSIDPGVWETQYF.

The DNA of the CDR3 is TGTGCCAGCAGTCTCCCCCGCCAGACAGGGTGTTGTGGCTACACCTTC. This codes for CASSLPRQTGCCGYTF. The chain employs TRBV27 and TRBJ1-2; 7 bases fit TRBD1. Trimming took 5 bases from V and 7 from J; bases not matched to a gene: 16. This CDR3 contains 16 residues. Germline CDR1 MNHEY, CDR2 SMNVEV (reference sequence).

This clone was found a few times. The chain employs TRBV28 and TRBJ1-5; TRBD1 matches at 8 bases. This CDR3 has 16 residues. Per the germline V gene, CDR1 is MDHEN and CDR2 is SYDVKM. The V segment lost 3 bases and the J segment 0 bases; nucleotides outside the gene matches: 4. The CDR3 protein is CASSFRQGNSNQPQHF. The CDR3 nucleotides are TGTGCCAGCAGTTTCCGACAGGGGAATAGCAATCAGCCCCAGCATTTT. The full variable domain, with the rest looked up from reference TRBV28 and TRBJ1-5, is DVKVTQSSRYLVKRTGEKVFLECVQDMDHENMFWYRQDPGLGLRLIYFSYDVKMKEKGDIPEGYSVSREKKERFSLILESASTNQTSMYLCASSFRQGNSNQPQHFGDGTRLSIL.

The chain employs TRBV14 and TRBJ2-7; TRBD1 matches at 7 bases. This CDR3 has 15 residues. Germline CDR1 and CDR2: SGHDN and FVKESK. The V gene end was trimmed by 1 base and the J gene end by 2 bases; junction bases not matched to a gene: 5. For the CDR3, the DNA is TGTGCCAGCAGCCAAGGGACAGGCCCCACCTACGAGCAGTACTTC. It specifies CASSQGTGPTYEQYF.

There are a few counts of this clone. The CDR3 DNA follows: TGTGCCAGCAGCGAAAGGCGGGAGGGGTACAATGAGCAGTTCTTC. Encoded protein: CASSERREGYNEQFF. The chain links TRBV9 to TRBJ2-1, with TRBD2 matching over 9 bases. The ends lost 3 bases at V and 4 bases at J; junction bases unmatched: 5. Germline V lookup: CDR1 SGDLS, CDR2 YYNGEE. This CDR3 comprises 15 residues.

The J gene is TRBJ1-6, the V gene TRBV7-3; D is unclear. This CDR3 region has 13 residues. The V end lost 3 bases, the J end lost 7 bases, and 7 bases lay between the germline ends. Germline-derived CDR1 and CDR2 are SGHTA and FQGTGA. The CDR3 region has the DNA TGTGCCAGCAGCTTGACTGAGAATTCACCCCTCCACTTT. Its translation: CASSLTENSPLHF.

This clone was seen once. This chain uses TRBV30 with TRBJ1-4, with a tentative D call TRBD1 (5 bases). This CDR3 region has 14 residues. Germline V CDR1 and CDR2: GTSNPN, SVGIG (reference sequence). Trimming left V 5 bases short and J 6 bases short, with 16 bases between. CDR3 nucleotides: TGTGCCTGGTCCCGGGGGGGGGTGGATGAAAAACTGTTTTTT. Translating it yields CAWSRGGVDEKLFF.

The chain employs TRBV19 and TRBJ1-6; D is possibly TRBD1 (5 bases). Trimming stripped 5 bases from V and 14 bases from J, with 25 bases between. This CDR3 has 16 residues. CDR1 is LNHDA, CDR2 SQIVND, per germline (reference sequence). CDR3 residues: CASSHQDSARWITLHF. In nucleotides, the CDR3 is TGTGCCAGTAGTCATCAAGACAGTGCGAGATGGATAACCCTCCACTTT.

The gene calls are TRBV7-9 and TRBJ1-6; TRBD1 is a possible D gene (5 bases). There are 14 residues in the CDR3. In germline, CDR1 is SEHNR, CDR2 FQNEAQ (reference sequence). V was cut by 4 bases and J by 11 bases, with 15 bases left in between. CDR3 in amino acids: CASSWGGNGTPLHF. Here the CDR3 DNA reads TGTGCCAGCAGCTGGGGGGGTAATGGGACACCCCTCCACTTT.

CDR3 DNA: TGTGCCAGCAGTTACACTCGGGGTAACTATGGCTACACCTTC. This gives the protein CASSYTRGNYGYTF. This chain connects TRBV6-5 to TRBJ1-2; D is uncertain. The CDR3 is 14 residues long. Trimming cost V 2 bases and J 1 base, with 8 bases left between them. CDR1 and CDR2 from the germline V gene are MNHEY and SVGAGI.

The chain recombines TRBV3-1 (or the pseudogene TRBV3-2) with TRBJ2-4; 11 bases line up with TRBD1. Trimming removed 2 bases from V and 10 bases from J; junction bases left unmatched: 10. Germline CDR1 LGHDT, CDR2 YNNKEL (reference sequence). The CDR3 length is 16 residues. DNA of the CDR3: TGTGCCAGCAGCCAATGCTCCCCGGGACAGGGGGGGATTCAGTACTTC. It translates to CASSQCSPGQGGIQYF.

V is TRBV2 and J is TRBJ2-2; tentative D call: TRBD1 (6 bases). CDR1 is SNHLY, CDR2 FYNNEI, per germline. Trimming cost V 11 bases and J 4 bases, with 11 bases left between them. The CDR3 covers 12 residues. The DNA for the CDR3 is TGTGCCGGAGGACAGTTCACCGGGGAGCTGTTTTTT. As protein: CAGGQFTGELFF.

The genes are TRBV27 and TRBJ1-6; 7 positions agree with TRBD1. Germline CDR1 reads MNHEY; CDR2 reads SMNVEV (reference sequence). V trimming: 7 bases; J trimming: 4 bases; junction bases outside the gene matches: 7. The CDR3 is 15 amino acids. This CDR3 is CASTPRGQYNSPLHF. The CDR3 region has the DNA TGTGCCAGCACCCCCCGGGGACAGTATAATTCACCCCTCCACTTT.

The rearrangement links TRBV10-1 to TRBJ2-3; 9 positions agree with TRBD2. Unmatched junction bases numbered 5, after V lost 4 bases and J lost 3 bases. This CDR3 region has 15 residues. CDR1 and CDR2 (germline): WNHNN, SYGVQD (reference sequence). The CDR3 loop is CASSAQTSGTDTQYF. DNA for the CDR3: TGCGCCAGCAGTGCCCAGACTAGCGGTACAGATACGCAGTATTTT.

The chain uses TRBV14 and TRBJ1-1; D unresolved. This CDR3 has 16 amino acids. The germline V gene encodes CDR1 SGHDN and CDR2 FVKESK. Trimming removed 0 bases at V and 0 bases at J, with 11 bases between. As DNA, the CDR3 is TGTGCCAGCAGCCAAGAAACGGCTAGTATGAACACTGAAGCTTTCTTT. Encoded protein: CASSQETASMNTEAFF.

This clone was found once. The chain has TRBV4-3 and TRBJ2-3, with 10 nucleotides matching TRBD2. The CDR3 extends over 16 amino acids. CDR1 and CDR2 from the germline V gene are LGHNA and YSLEER. The junction had 8 bases not matched to a gene; V was cut back by 8 bases and J by 0 bases. For the CDR3, the DNA is TGCGCCAGCGGACACTTAGCGGGGGGTAGCACAGATACGCAGTATTTT. It translates to CASGHLAGGSTDTQYF.

V and J are TRBV9 and TRBJ1-5; 7 bases fit TRBD1. CDR1 is SGDLS, CDR2 YYNGEE, per germline. The CDR3 covers 14 residues. Trimming at V came to 0 bases and at J to 9 bases, leaving 6 bases not matched to a gene. CDR3 region: CASSVASTGAPQHF. DNA of the CDR3: TGTGCCAGCAGCGTAGCGTCAACAGGGGCGCCCCAGCATTTT.

The CDR3 sequence is CASSHYQGSDTEAFF. The CDR3 DNA is TGTGCCAGCTCGCATTATCAGGGGTCTGACACTGAAGCTTTCTTT. The chain links TRBV18 to TRBJ1-1, with D perhaps TRBD1 (6 bases). Germline lookup yields CDR1 KGHSH and CDR2 LQKENI. The CDR3 runs to 15 residues. V dropped 6 bases and J dropped 3 bases, with 17 bases sitting between them.